The 30 T cell receptor beta chains below were found in one sample sequenced in a study of Tregs in tolerant kidney transplant recipients. Generated by immunoSEQ multiplex PCR, the TCRdb table keeps only in-frame clones and is missing some. The sample lists about 66,000 clones; around 90% were seen once. The material was CD8+ T cells from blood, obtained before the transplant. The receptors stem from a human donor who received a combined kidney and bone marrow transplant.

The V call is TRBV19, the J call TRBJ2-7, with 8 positions matching TRBD2. Germline assignment: CDR1 LNHDA and CDR2 SQIVND (reference sequence). Losses at the gene ends were 3 bases for V and 1 base for J; bases not matched to a gene: 2. CDR3 size: 14 residues. The CDR3 DNA follows: TGTGCCAGTAGTATCGGACTAGCTTCCTACGAGCAGTACTTC. Encoded protein: CASSIGLASYEQYF.

J is TRBJ1-2 and V is TRBV7-9; D ambiguous. The CDR3 totals 15 residues. V gave up 0 bases and J gave up 4 bases, with 12 bases separating them. Looked up from germline, CDR1 is SEHNR and CDR2 is FQNEAQ (reference sequence). The CDR3 protein is CASSLAQELIYGYTF. For the CDR3, the DNA is TGTGCCAGCAGCTTAGCGCAGGAATTAATCTATGGCTACACCTTC. The entire variable domain, with the rest obtained from reference TRBV7-9 and TRBJ1-2, is as follows: DTGVSQNPRHKITKRGQNVTFRCDPISEHNRLYWYRQTLGQGPEFLTYFQNEAQLEKSRLLSDRFSAERPKGSFSTLEIQRTEQGDSAMYLCASSLAQELIYGYTFGSGTRLTVV.

The chain uses TRBV27 and TRBJ2-3; TRBD2 might be the D (6 bases). Germline CDR1 is MNHEY and CDR2 is SMNVEV (reference sequence). Between the trimmed V and J ends, which lost 8 bases and 7 bases, there was a span of 16 bases. The CDR3 runs 13 residues. CDR3 sequence (DNA): TGTGCCAGCTCCCCTCTCCGGGGGAATACGCAGTATTTT. This encodes CASSPLRGNTQYF.

The genes are TRBV4-2 and TRBJ1-5; a possible D gene is TRBD1 (5 bases). From germline, CDR1 is LGHNA and CDR2 YNFKEQ. The ends were cut back, 1 base at V and 8 bases at J, with 15 bases in the middle. The CDR3 is made up of 15 amino acids. The CDR3 is CASSQGLPGNEPQHF. DNA of the CDR3: TGTGCCAGCAGCCAAGGTCTTCCAGGGAACGAGCCCCAGCATTTT.

To note about this clone: Other DNA sequences in this specimen translate into the identical CDR3. The chain is built from TRBV9 and TRBJ2-7, with 13 bases that match TRBD2. The V gene end was trimmed by 0 bases and the J gene end by 3 bases; junction bases not matched to a gene: 0. This CDR3 contains 15 residues. The V gene's germline CDR1 is SGDLS and CDR2 YYNGEE. CDR3 region: CASSVGTSGSYEQYF. CDR3 in DNA: TGTGCCAGCAGCGTAGGGACTAGCGGGAGCTACGAGCAGTACTTC.

The chain carries TRBV2 and TRBJ1-1; D uncertain. The CDR3 totals 11 residues. The V gene lost 5 bases and the J gene lost 4 bases, with 5 bases spanning the gap. Germline V gene lookup returns CDR1 SNHLY and CDR2 FYNNEI. CDR3 sequence (DNA): TGTGCCAGCAGTTCGGGCACTGAAGCTTTCTTT. Its translation is CASSSGTEAFF.

V and J are TRBV13 and TRBJ2-7; 8 bases are a match to TRBD1. This CDR3 region has 16 residues. Germline CDR1 and CDR2: PRHDT and FYEKMQ (reference sequence). V lost 3 bases and J lost 0; bases outside the gene matches: 7. CDR3 sequence (DNA): TGTGCCAGCAGCTTTTCCGGACAGGGCCTCTCCTACGAGCAGTACTTC. Protein sequence: CASSFSGQGLSYEQYF.

Comments on this clone: This sample also contains other DNA sequences that code for the same CDR3. The chain couples TRBV4-3 to TRBJ2-7; D is unresolved. This CDR3 region has 14 residues. V lost 0 bases and J lost 0, with 6 bases in between. In germline, CDR1 is LGHNA, CDR2 YSLEER. The CDR3 DNA follows: TGCGCCAGCAGCCAAGATCCGGGCTCCTACGAGCAGTACTTC. It yields the protein CASSQDPGSYEQYF.

The rearrangement links TRBV4-3 to TRBJ1-5; possibly TRBD1 for D (6 bases). This CDR3 has 17 residues. Trimming pared 0 bases from V and 11 bases from J, leaving 23 bases between. CDR1 and CDR2 from the germline V gene are LGHNA and YSLEER. The CDR3 nucleotides are TGCGCCAGCAGCCAAGATCGCTACAGGGAGGGACCATCGGCCCAGCATTTT. As protein: CASSQDRYREGPSAQHF.

The chain combines TRBV30 with TRBJ1-1, with 7 bases identical to TRBD1. The ends lost 2 bases at V and 6 bases at J; junction bases unmatched: 6. There are 13 residues in the CDR3. Germline V gene data show CDR1 as GTSNPN and CDR2 as SVGIG (reference sequence). The CDR3 DNA reads TGTGCCTGGAGTACTGGGCAGGGGGCTGAAGCTTTCTTT. Translated, it gives CAWSTGQGAEAFF.

V gene TRBV9 combines with J gene TRBJ2-5; 12 bases are a match to TRBD1. CDR3 length: 15 residues. Trimming cost V 3 bases and J 5 bases; bases outside gene matches: 5. Per the germline V gene, CDR1 is SGDLS and CDR2 is YYNGEE. The CDR3 DNA follows: TGTGCCAGCAGCGAGGGACAGGGGGCGGGGGAGACCCAGTACTTC. This sequence encodes CASSEGQGAGETQYF.

The genes are TRBV27 and TRBJ2-1; D might be TRBD2 (5 bases). The CDR3 has 14 residues. Germline CDR1 MNHEY, CDR2 SMNVEV (reference sequence). V gave up 5 bases and J gave up 9 bases, with 17 bases separating them. The CDR3 loop reads CASSLTAVGTEQFF. CDR3 bases: TGTGCCAGCAGTCTCACAGCGGTTGGCACTGAGCAGTTCTTC.

The chain links TRBV4-3 to TRBJ2-7, with 7 positions matching TRBD2. Per germline, CDR1 LGHNA and CDR2 YSLEER. The CDR3 runs 15 residues. The V and J ends lost 0 bases and 3 bases, in that order; junction bases with no gene match: 5. CDR3 protein: CASSQDSGPYYEQYF. The CDR3 nucleotides are TGCGCCAGCAGCCAAGATAGCGGGCCTTACTACGAGCAGTACTTC.

The rearrangement joins TRBV28 to TRBJ2-7; TRBD1 is a possible D gene (6 bases). Germline loops: CDR1 MDHEN, CDR2 SYDVKM. V was clipped by 6 bases and J by 3 bases, with 24 bases between them. This CDR3 region has 17 residues. CDR3 region: CASSFTTTGTSDYEQYF. DNA for the CDR3: TGTGCCAGCAGCTTTACCACAACCGGGACATCTGACTACGAGCAGTACTTC.

This chain connects TRBV4-3 to TRBJ2-7; 9 bases agree with TRBD2. The J segment lost 6 bases and the V segment lost 0 bases, leaving 15 bases of the junction unmatched. The germline V gene has CDR1 LGHNA and CDR2 YSLEER. The CDR3 contains 18 residues. The CDR3 nucleotides read TGCGCCAGCAGCCAAGATCGTGCTAGCGGGAACCCCAAATTCGAGCAGTACTTC. Translating it yields CASSQDRASGNPKFEQYF.

The chain combines TRBV13 with TRBJ1-3; TRBD1 aligns across 10 bases. V shed 5 bases and J 4 bases; nucleotides not matched to a gene: 14. The CDR3 is made up of 18 amino acids. The V gene's germline CDR1 is PRHDT and CDR2 FYEKMQ (reference sequence). The CDR3 nucleotides read TGTGCCAGCAGCCTACTGACAGGGGGCAAAAGTAGGGGAAACACCATATATTTT. It translates to CASSLLTGGKSRGNTIYF.

J is TRBJ2-5 and V is TRBV27, with D possibly matching TRBD2 (5 bases). The CDR3 is 15 amino acids. Per germline, CDR1 MNHEY and CDR2 SMNVEV (reference sequence). V lost 4 bases and J 2 bases, leaving 14 bases between the germline ends. CDR3 amino acids: CASSSPLGGQETQYF. As DNA, the CDR3 is TGTGCCAGCAGTTCGCCACTAGGAGGACAAGAGACCCAGTACTTC.

A few counts support this clone. The V gene is TRBV7-6, the J gene TRBJ2-7; 9 bases line up with TRBD1. CDR3 length equals 14 residues. Per the germline V gene, CDR1 is SGHVS and CDR2 is FNYEAQ. With V trimmed by 3 bases and J by 2 bases, 2 bases remained unmatched. The CDR3, as DNA: TGTGCCAGCAGCTTCGGGACAGGGACCTACGAGCAGTACTTC. It translates to CASSFGTGTYEQYF. The full variable domain, with the rest looked up from reference TRBV7-6 and TRBJ2-7, is GAGVSQSPRYKVTKRGQDVALRCDPISGHVSLYWYRQALGQGPEFLTYFNYEAQQDKSGLPNDRFSAERPEGSISTLTIQRTEQRDSAMYRCASSFGTGTYEQYFGPGTRLTVT.

The chain uses TRBV2 and TRBJ1-1; D is perhaps TRBD1 (6 bases). Germline CDR1 and CDR2: SNHLY and FYNNEI. The V end was cut by 5 bases, the J end by 0 bases, with 19 bases between. This CDR3 has 17 amino acids. CDR3 region: CASSTHRDSRMNTEAFF. The CDR3 DNA reads TGTGCCAGCAGTACACACAGGGATAGTCGTATGAACACTGAAGCTTTCTTT.

This clone was observed a single time. V gene TRBV7-9 combines with J gene TRBJ1-1; D remains ambiguous. The V end was cut by 1 base, the J end by 0 bases, with 6 bases between. Germline CDR1 and CDR2: SEHNR and FQNEAQ (reference sequence). The CDR3 has 14 amino acids. CDR3 in DNA: TGTGCCAGCAGCTTAGACTTCATGAACACTGAAGCTTTCTTT. Translating gives CASSLDFMNTEAFF.

The chain couples TRBV27 to TRBJ2-7; TRBD1 might be the D (6 bases). Germline CDR1 reads MNHEY; CDR2 reads SMNVEV (reference sequence). Trimming shortened V by 6 bases and J by 0 bases, and 12 bases separated the two germline ends. This CDR3 contains 14 residues. DNA for the CDR3: TGTGCCAGCAGCCAAACAGGGAACTCCTACGAGCAGTACTTC. It codes for CASSQTGNSYEQYF.

The chain couples TRBV27 to TRBJ2-1; D perhaps matches TRBD1 (6 bases). Germline V gene lookup returns CDR1 MNHEY and CDR2 SMNVEV (reference sequence). The CDR3 length is 16 residues. V was shortened by 5 bases and J by 6 bases, with 20 bases between the two germline ends. DNA for the CDR3: TGTGCCAGCAGTCCAGAGTTCACAGGGTGGGTCAATGAGCAGTTCTTC. Translated, it gives CASSPEFTGWVNEQFF.

V and J are TRBV2 and TRBJ2-1, with TRBD2 matching over 7 bases. Germline values: CDR1 SNHLY, CDR2 FYNNEI. V lost 11 bases to trimming and J lost 14 bases; unmatched junction nucleotides: 12. CDR3 length equals 11 residues. The CDR3 nucleotides read TGTGCCTCCCCAAGGGAGGGTGTGAAGTTCTTC. It encodes CASPREGVKFF.

This clone has only one observation. The chain carries TRBV5-1 and TRBJ1-1; unclear D gene. Germline CDR1 reads SGHRS; CDR2 reads YFSETQ. The CDR3 has 15 amino acids. Trimming stripped 0 bases from V and 0 bases from J, with 9 bases between. The CDR3 sequence is CASSLGLALNTEAFF. For the CDR3, the DNA is TGCGCCAGCAGCTTGGGTCTGGCTTTGAACACTGAAGCTTTCTTT.

The chain employs TRBV5-4 and TRBJ1-2, with D maybe TRBD1 (6 bases). Germline loops: CDR1 SGHNT, CDR2 YYREEE (reference sequence). The CDR3 is 12 residues long. V was trimmed by 2 bases and J by 6 bases, leaving 8 bases between them. DNA of the CDR3: TGTGCCAGCAGCTTCCCAGGGGATGGCTACACCTTC. This encodes CASSFPGDGYTF.

This chain joins TRBV19 and TRBJ2-7; TRBD1 matches at 11 bases. Germline V CDR1 and CDR2: LNHDA, SQIVND (reference sequence). The ends lost 5 bases at V and 3 bases at J; junction bases unmatched: 6. The CDR3 covers 15 residues. CDR3 in DNA: TGTGCCAGTAGTCAAGGACAGGGGGCGTACTACGAGCAGTACTTC. It yields the protein CASSQGQGAYYEQYF. Full variable domain (missing parts from reference TRBV19 and TRBJ2-7): DGGITQSPKYLFRKEGQNVTLSCEQNLNHDAMYWYRQDPGQGLRLIYYSQIVNDFQKGDIAEGYSVSREKKESFPLTVTSAQKNPTAFYLCASSQGQGAYYEQYFGPGTRLTVT.

The rearrangement joins TRBV2 to TRBJ1-2, with a possible D match to TRBD1 (5 bases). This CDR3 region has 13 residues. V lost 10 bases and J 6 bases, leaving 18 bases between the germline ends. In germline, CDR1 is SNHLY, CDR2 FYNNEI. CDR3 nucleotides: TGTGCCAAAACGAGCCAGGGCGGAAATGGCTACACCTTC. It codes for CAKTSQGGNGYTF.

The gene calls are TRBV6-1 and TRBJ1-2; D gene unclear. Per germline, CDR1 MNHNS and CDR2 SASEGT. V was shortened by 6 bases and J by 8 bases, with 10 bases between the two germline ends. The CDR3 is 11 amino acids. This CDR3 reads CASSDSSGYTF. CDR3 nucleotides: TGTGCCAGCAGCGACTCAAGCGGCTACACCTTC.

CDR3 protein: CASSLSRAGTEAFF. Here the CDR3 DNA reads TGTGCCAGCAGCCTAAGCAGGGCGGGAACTGAAGCTTTCTTT. The rearrangement links TRBV14 to TRBJ1-1; tentative D call: TRBD1 (5 bases). V lost 4 bases and J 5 bases, leaving 14 bases between the germline ends. CDR3 size: 14 residues. Per germline, CDR1 SGHDN and CDR2 FVKESK.

V is TRBV9 and J is TRBJ2-6, with D possibly matching TRBD1 (6 bases). Per germline, CDR1 SGDLS and CDR2 YYNGEE. This CDR3 has 17 amino acids. Trimming removed 0 bases from V and 0 bases from J, with 10 bases in between. In DNA form, the CDR3 reads TGTGCCAGCAGCGTAGCTCCAGGGGTCTCTGGGGCCAACGTCCTGACTTTC. It is translated as CASSVAPGVSGANVLTF.